Each of the 31 T cell receptor beta chains below was sequenced from the same sample in a study of T cell responses to AZD1222 COVID-19 vaccine. Some clones are missing from TCRdb's copy, which holds only in-frame ones; the method was immunoSEQ multiplex PCR. The sample lists about 93,000 clones, 89% occurring once. Sequences were derived from peripheral blood, sampled on day 0 of MenACWY control vaccination. The origin of the receptors is an adult in good health.

This sequence joins TRBV28 and TRBJ1-6; no reliable D call. Germline CDR1 reads MDHEN; CDR2 reads SYDVKM. This CDR3 is built from 16 residues. Between the trimmed V and J ends, which lost 3 bases and 0 bases, there was a span of 9 bases. DNA for the CDR3: TGTGCCAGCAGTTTGGACGGGAGCTCCTATAATTCACCCCTCCACTTT. Protein product: CASSLDGSSYNSPLHF.

The CDR3: CATSDRRGETQYF. In DNA form, the CDR3 reads TGTGCCACCAGTGATCGGCGGGGGGAGACCCAGTACTTC. The chain carries TRBV24-1 and TRBJ2-5; TRBD2 agrees at 7 bases. CDR3 size: 13 residues. CDR1 KGHDR and CDR2 SFDVKD come from the germline V gene. With 3 bases clipped from V and 5 bases from J, the junction kept 2 bases outside the gene matches.

The CDR3 here is CASSDSMVHGEIIEAFF. The CDR3 nucleotides are TGTGCCAGCAGTGACTCGATGGTACATGGAGAGATTATTGAAGCTTTCTTT. The J gene is TRBJ1-1, the V gene TRBV6-4; D gene unclear. The germline V gene has CDR1 MRHNA and CDR2 SNTAGT. The CDR3 consists of 17 residues. V lost 0 bases to trimming and J lost 7 bases, with 21 bases between them.

This clone is a singleton in its sample. The gene calls are TRBV5-8 and TRBJ1-4; 10 bases line up with TRBD1. V dropped 2 bases and J dropped 7; count of bases not matched to a gene: 8. The CDR3 is 16 residues long. CDR1 SGHTS and CDR2 YDEGEE come from the germline V gene. The CDR3, as DNA: TGTGCCAGCAGCTTTGGGAGGACAGGGGGAGGTGAAAAACTGTTTTTT. Translated, it gives CASSFGRTGGGEKLFF.

V usage is TRBV7-3 and J usage is TRBJ1-1; 8 nucleotides match TRBD1. V lost 6 bases, J lost 5 bases, and 8 bases stayed unmatched. The CDR3 length is 14 residues. Germline CDR1 reads SGHTA; CDR2 reads FQGTGA. The CDR3 spells CASSNTQGGTEAFF. DNA of the CDR3: TGTGCCAGCAGTAATACACAGGGGGGAACTGAAGCTTTCTTT.

The chain joins TRBV10-2 to TRBJ1-1; 7 nucleotides agree with TRBD1. Per germline, CDR1 WSHSY and CDR2 SAAADI. The CDR3 sequence is 13 residues long. With V trimmed by 4 bases and J by 6 bases, 5 bases remained unmatched. For the CDR3, the DNA is TGCGCCAGCAGTGGACAGGGTGTGGCTGAAGCTTTCTTT. It encodes CASSGQGVAEAFF.

The chain couples TRBV7-2 to TRBJ1-1; D perhaps matches TRBD1 (5 bases). Trimming removed 6 bases from V and 1 base from J, with 9 bases in between. The CDR3 extends over 13 amino acids. Germline V lookup: CDR1 SGHTA, CDR2 FQGNSA. CDR3 sequence: CASRYQGNTEAFF. CDR3 nucleotide sequence: TGTGCCAGCAGGTATCAGGGGAACACTGAAGCTTTCTTT.

The chain uses TRBV12-3 or TRBV12-4 and TRBJ1-2; no clear D. Between the trimmed V and J ends, which lost 7 bases and 5 bases, there was a span of 11 bases. The CDR3 is 12 residues long. DNA for the CDR3: TGTGCCAGCACCATCCCCGGGTATGGCTACACCTTC. It is translated as CASTIPGYGYTF.

V usage is TRBV3-1 (or the pseudogene TRBV3-2) and J usage is TRBJ1-3, with 9 bases identical to TRBD1. Unmatched junction bases numbered 5, after V lost 3 bases and J lost 8 bases. CDR3 size: 14 residues. CDR1 is LGHDT, CDR2 YNNKEL, per germline (reference sequence). In DNA, the CDR3 is TGTGCCAGCAGCCACGGGACAGGGAAGGACACCATATATTTT. Translating it yields CASSHGTGKDTIYF.

The CDR3 DNA reads TGTGCTAGTGGTACAACAGGGGGCCTTCCCAATGAGCAGTTCTTC. This encodes CASGTTGGLPNEQFF. The J gene is TRBJ2-1, the V gene TRBV12-5; TRBD1 matches at 9 bases. The CDR3 is 15 residues long. The J segment lost 6 bases and the V segment lost 5 bases, leaving 8 bases of the junction unmatched. Germline V gene lookup returns CDR1 LGHNT and CDR2 FRNRAP.

The CDR3 spells CASLKTGDYGYTF. CDR3 nucleotides: TGTGCCAGCCTTAAAACAGGGGACTATGGCTACACCTTC. The gene calls are TRBV6-5 and TRBJ1-2; 7 bases align to TRBD1. Germline CDR1 is MNHEY and CDR2 is SVGAGI. This CDR3 has 13 amino acids. Germline trimming cut 8 bases from V and 3 bases from J; bases unmatched to any gene: 6.

This chain uses TRBV4-1 with TRBJ2-3, with 12 nucleotides matching TRBD2. The CDR3 totals 16 residues. Germline loops: CDR1 MGHRA, CDR2 YSYEKL. V lost 4 bases, J lost 4 bases, and 6 bases stayed unmatched. CDR3 protein: CASSRSTSGGADTQYF. In nucleotides, the CDR3 is TGCGCCAGCAGCCGTTCGACTAGCGGGGGCGCAGATACGCAGTATTTT.

The chain joins TRBV5-1 to TRBJ1-1; D not resolved. V lost 4 bases and J 1 base, leaving 11 bases between the germline ends. Germline V gene sequence: CDR1 SGHRS, CDR2 YFSETQ. This CDR3 comprises 14 residues. CDR3 bases: TGCGCCAGCAGCCCCAACTCAGGGAACACTGAAGCTTTCTTT. This gives the protein CASSPNSGNTEAFF.

The rearrangement joins TRBV7-3 to TRBJ1-6; D is uncertain. The CDR3 extends over 16 amino acids. V was clipped by 2 bases and J by 5 bases, with 13 bases between them. Germline loops: CDR1 SGHTA, CDR2 FQGTGA. CDR3 loop: CASSLQAPWNNSPLHF. In nucleotides, the CDR3 is TGTGCCAGCAGCTTACAGGCCCCCTGGAATAATTCACCCCTCCACTTT.

This chain connects TRBV28 to TRBJ1-5; no definite D call. Trimming took 6 bases from V and 0 from J, leaving 15 bases between them. Germline V gene lookup returns CDR1 MDHEN and CDR2 SYDVKM. CDR3 length equals 16 residues. DNA for the CDR3: TGTGCCAGCAGCGCCCATGAGTTGTATAGCAATCAGCCCCAGCATTTT. This translates into CASSAHELYSNQPQHF.

To note about this clone: Other DNA variants within this sample encode the same CDR3. The chain has TRBV3-1 (or the pseudogene TRBV3-2) and TRBJ1-6; 8 bases fit TRBD1. The trim removed 3 bases at V and 7 bases at J, leaving 2 bases unmatched. Germline V gene sequence: CDR1 LGHDT, CDR2 YNNKEL (reference sequence). This CDR3 spans 14 amino acids. The CDR3 sequence: CASSQGQDNSPLHF. Written as DNA, the CDR3 is TGTGCCAGCAGCCAGGGACAGGACAATTCACCCCTCCACTTT.

The chain combines TRBV25-1 with TRBJ2-7, with a tentative D call TRBD2 (7 bases). The CDR3 sequence is 15 residues long. Trimming stripped 3 bases from V and 2 bases from J, with 14 bases between. Germline loops: CDR1 MGHDK, CDR2 SYGVNS. This CDR3 reads CASSDSGGPAYEQYF. The CDR3 nucleotides read TGTGCCAGCAGTGACTCCGGGGGGCCTGCCTACGAGCAGTACTTC.

The V gene is TRBV2, the J gene TRBJ1-2, with 11 bases matching TRBD1. J lost 8 bases, V lost 11 bases, and 13 bases had no gene match. The CDR3 sequence is 14 residues long. Germline assignment: CDR1 SNHLY and CDR2 FYNNEI. CDR3 region: CAGAAGQGAGGYTF. DNA for the CDR3: TGTGCCGGGGCGGCCGGACAGGGGGCTGGAGGCTACACCTTC.

This clone was detected once. The V call is TRBV4-1, the J call TRBJ1-4; D is unresolved. This CDR3 region has 15 residues. V was pared by 1 base and J by 2 bases, with 8 bases between. Germline V gives CDR1 MGHRA, CDR2 YSYEKL. The CDR3 DNA sequence: TGCGCCAGCAGCCAAGGGGCCGGGACTAATGAAAAACTGTTTTTT. Its translation: CASSQGAGTNEKLFF.

The chain couples TRBV4-3 to TRBJ2-2, with D uncertain. Trimming took 1 base from V and 0 from J, leaving 6 bases between them. The CDR3 has 15 residues. The germline gives CDR1 LGHNA, CDR2 YSLEER. Here the CDR3 reads CASSQAATNTGELFF. The CDR3 DNA follows: TGCGCCAGCAGCCAAGCAGCTACGAACACCGGGGAGCTGTTTTTT.

The V and J genes are TRBV5-1 and TRBJ2-1; TRBD1 matches at 7 bases. J gave up 10 bases and V 2 bases, and 18 bases lay outside the gene matches. Germline assignment: CDR1 SGHRS and CDR2 YFSETQ. The CDR3 loop spans 17 amino acids. As DNA, the CDR3 is TGCGCCAGCAGCTTCTCACCTGACAGGGCGCAGTTCGGAGAGCAGTTCTTC. Protein: CASSFSPDRAQFGEQFF.

The V gene is TRBV5-4, the J gene TRBJ1-5; tentative D call: TRBD1 (6 bases). The V gene lost 4 bases and the J gene lost 6 bases, with 17 bases spanning the gap. CDR3 size: 15 residues. Germline CDR1 and CDR2: SGHNT and YYREEE (reference sequence). As DNA, the CDR3 is TGTGCCAGCAGCGTCGATGGGGGCCGGTTTCAGCCCCAGCATTTT. Its translation is CASSVDGGRFQPQHF.

The rearrangement links TRBV10-3 to TRBJ1-3; the match to TRBD1 covers 7 bases. The CDR3 contains 18 residues. CDR1 is ENHRY, CDR2 SYGVKD, per germline. V gave up 4 bases and J gave up 3 bases; unmatched junction bases: 15. The CDR3 region has the DNA TGTGCCATCAGTGGGATTTGGACAGGTGGGGGCAGTGGAAACACCATATATTTT. It translates to CAISGIWTGGGSGNTIYF.

The rearrangement links TRBV9 to TRBJ2-1, with 7 bases fitting TRBD2. The CDR3 sequence is 16 residues long. The V and J ends lost 4 bases and 4 bases, in that order; junction bases with no gene match: 11. Germline values: CDR1 SGDLS, CDR2 YYNGEE. DNA for the CDR3: TGTGCCAGCAGCCCTGTGGCGGGGGTATCATACAATGAGCAGTTCTTC. Protein product: CASSPVAGVSYNEQFF.

This chain connects TRBV11-3 to TRBJ1-5, with D unclear. CDR3 length equals 13 residues. Germline V gene lookup returns CDR1 SGHNT and CDR2 YENEEA. V gave up 1 base and J gave up 7 bases, with 8 bases separating them. The CDR3 coding sequence is TGTGCCAGCAGCTTAGGAATAGGGCAGCCCCAGCATTTT. This sequence encodes CASSLGIGQPQHF.

V gene TRBV28 combines with J gene TRBJ2-4, with 10 bases lining up with TRBD1. CDR1 is MDHEN and CDR2 is SYDVKM in the germline V gene. The CDR3 totals 14 residues. Trimming at V came to 7 bases and at J to 7 bases, leaving 7 bases not matched to a gene. Written as DNA, the CDR3 is TGTGCCAGCACCGACCGGGACAGGGGTAACATTCAGTACTTC. Encoded protein: CASTDRDRGNIQYF.

This clone has only one observation. J is TRBJ2-1 and V is TRBV7-9; D gene uncertain. Germline V gene sequence: CDR1 SEHNR, CDR2 FQNEAQ (reference sequence). The CDR3 sequence is 12 residues long. V dropped 2 bases and J dropped 7 bases, with 6 bases sitting between them. For the CDR3, the DNA is TGTGCCAGCAGCTTACAGGAAAATGAGCAGTTCTTC. This gives the protein CASSLQENEQFF.

The CDR3 bases are TGTGCCAGCAGTTCCGGGGCCGGGGAGCTGTTTTTT. Its translation: CASSSGAGELFF. This chain links TRBV6-5 with TRBJ2-2; TRBD2 is a possible D gene (5 bases). The germline gives CDR1 MNHEY, CDR2 SVGAGI. V was cut by 4 bases and J by 6 bases, with 6 bases left in between. This CDR3 is built from 12 residues.

V gene TRBV18 combines with J gene TRBJ2-7; D gene uncertain. Germline V CDR1 and CDR2: KGHSH, LQKENI. V was clipped by 4 bases and J by 6 bases, with 7 bases between them. The CDR3 totals 11 residues. The CDR3 DNA sequence: TGTGCCAGCTCACAGGAACTCGAGCAGTACTTC. This codes for CASSQELEQYF.

The genes are TRBV6-5 and TRBJ1-3; D perhaps matches TRBD1 (5 bases). The V gene lost 9 bases and the J gene lost 5 bases, with 17 bases spanning the gap. CDR1 is MNHEY and CDR2 is SVGAGI in the germline V gene. The CDR3 loop spans 14 amino acids. CDR3 sequence: CASNSRDGRNTIYF. In DNA, the CDR3 is TGTGCCAGTAATTCCCGGGACGGACGAAACACCATATATTTT.

V and J are TRBV9 and TRBJ1-1, with unresolved D. Germline CDR1 reads SGDLS; CDR2 reads YYNGEE. Trimming removed 1 base from V and 1 base from J, with 8 bases in between. The CDR3 sequence is 14 residues long. The CDR3 region has the DNA TGTGCCAGCAGCGTATTGGTGGGGAACACTGAAGCTTTCTTT. Amino acid sequence: CASSVLVGNTEAFF.